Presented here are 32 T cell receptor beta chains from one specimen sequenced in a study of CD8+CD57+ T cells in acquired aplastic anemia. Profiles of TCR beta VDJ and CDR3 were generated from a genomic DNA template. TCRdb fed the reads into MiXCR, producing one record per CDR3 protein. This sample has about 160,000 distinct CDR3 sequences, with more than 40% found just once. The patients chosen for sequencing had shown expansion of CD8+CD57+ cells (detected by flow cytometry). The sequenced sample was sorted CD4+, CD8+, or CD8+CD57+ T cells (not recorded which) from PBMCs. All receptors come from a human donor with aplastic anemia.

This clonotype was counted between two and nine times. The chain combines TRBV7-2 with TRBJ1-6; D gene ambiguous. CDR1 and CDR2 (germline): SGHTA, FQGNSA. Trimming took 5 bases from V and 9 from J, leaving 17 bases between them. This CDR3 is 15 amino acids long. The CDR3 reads CASSVTGADSSPLHF. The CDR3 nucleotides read TGTGCCAGCAGCGTAACCGGAGCGGATAGTTCACCCCTCCACTTT.

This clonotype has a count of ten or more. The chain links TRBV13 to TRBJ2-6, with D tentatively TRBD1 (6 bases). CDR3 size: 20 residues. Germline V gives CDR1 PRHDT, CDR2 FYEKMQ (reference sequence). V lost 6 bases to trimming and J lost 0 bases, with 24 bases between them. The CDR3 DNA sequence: TGTGCCAGCAGGCAGAGGATGTTCGGACAGCCTGACTCTGGGGCCAACGTCCTGACTTTC. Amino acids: CASRQRMFGQPDSGANVLTF.

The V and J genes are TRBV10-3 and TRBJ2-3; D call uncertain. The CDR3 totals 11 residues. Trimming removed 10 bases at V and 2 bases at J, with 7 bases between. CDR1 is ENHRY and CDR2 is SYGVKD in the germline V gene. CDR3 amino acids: CATGTTDTQYF. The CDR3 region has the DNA TGTGCCACCGGAACCACAGATACGCAGTATTTT.

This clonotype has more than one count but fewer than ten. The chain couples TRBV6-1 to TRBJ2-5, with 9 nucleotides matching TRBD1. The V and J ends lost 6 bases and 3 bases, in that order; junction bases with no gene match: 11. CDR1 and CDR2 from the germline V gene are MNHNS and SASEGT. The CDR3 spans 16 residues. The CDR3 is CASSPSTTGGEETQYF. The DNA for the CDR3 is TGTGCCAGCAGCCCTTCGACGACAGGGGGGGAAGAGACCCAGTACTTC.

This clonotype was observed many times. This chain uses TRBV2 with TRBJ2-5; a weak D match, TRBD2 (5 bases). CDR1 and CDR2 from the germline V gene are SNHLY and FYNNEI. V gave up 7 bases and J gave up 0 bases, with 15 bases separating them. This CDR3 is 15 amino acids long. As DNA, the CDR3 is TGTGCCAGCACCTACTATGGCGGGTACCAAGAGACCCAGTACTTC. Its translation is CASTYYGGYQETQYF.

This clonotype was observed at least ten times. The DNA for the CDR3 is TGTGCCAGCAGACCTGCAGGGAGCACTGAAGCTTTCTTT. This sequence encodes CASRPAGSTEAFF. The V call is TRBV12-3 or TRBV12-4, the J call TRBJ1-1; weak D call: TRBD1 (5 bases). V was clipped by 6 bases and J by 4 bases, with 12 bases between them. The CDR3 sequence is 13 residues long.

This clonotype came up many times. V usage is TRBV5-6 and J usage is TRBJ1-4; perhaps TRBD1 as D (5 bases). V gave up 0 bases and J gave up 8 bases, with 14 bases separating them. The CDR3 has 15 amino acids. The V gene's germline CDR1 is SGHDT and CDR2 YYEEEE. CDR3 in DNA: TGTGCCAGCAGCTTGGCGGCAGGGCTTGACGAAAAACTGTTTTTT. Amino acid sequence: CASSLAAGLDEKLFF.

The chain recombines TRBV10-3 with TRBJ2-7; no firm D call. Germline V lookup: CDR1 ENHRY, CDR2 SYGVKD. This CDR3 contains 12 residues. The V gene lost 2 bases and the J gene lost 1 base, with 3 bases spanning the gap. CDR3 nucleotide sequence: TGTGCCATCAGTGAGATGTCCTACGAGCAGTACTTC. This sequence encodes CAISEMSYEQYF.

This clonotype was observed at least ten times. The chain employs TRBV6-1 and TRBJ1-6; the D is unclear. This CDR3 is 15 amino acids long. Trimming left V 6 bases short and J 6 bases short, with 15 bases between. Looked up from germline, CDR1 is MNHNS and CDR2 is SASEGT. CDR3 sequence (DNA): TGTGCCAGCAGCCCCGGGAGCAGACTTAATTCACCCCTCCACTTT. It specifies CASSPGSRLNSPLHF.

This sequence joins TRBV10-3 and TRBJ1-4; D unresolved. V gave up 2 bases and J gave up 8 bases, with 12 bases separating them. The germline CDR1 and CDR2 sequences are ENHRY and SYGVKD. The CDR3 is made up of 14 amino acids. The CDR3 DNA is TGTGCCATCAGTGAGGCCGGGTCCAGGGAAAAACTGTTTTTT. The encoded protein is CAISEAGSREKLFF.

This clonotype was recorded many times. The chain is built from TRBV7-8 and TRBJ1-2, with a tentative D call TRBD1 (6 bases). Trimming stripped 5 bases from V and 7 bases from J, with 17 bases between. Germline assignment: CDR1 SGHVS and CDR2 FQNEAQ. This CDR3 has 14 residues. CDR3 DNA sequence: TGTGCCAGCAGCCCAGAGGGGGGGGCAGCTGGCTACACCTTC. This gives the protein CASSPEGGAAGYTF.

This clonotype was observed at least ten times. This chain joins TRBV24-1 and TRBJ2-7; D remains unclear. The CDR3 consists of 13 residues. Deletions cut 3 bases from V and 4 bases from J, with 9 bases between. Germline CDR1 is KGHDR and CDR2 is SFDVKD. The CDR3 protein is CATSDAPTYEQYF. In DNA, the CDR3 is TGTGCCACCAGTGATGCCCCAACATACGAGCAGTACTTC.

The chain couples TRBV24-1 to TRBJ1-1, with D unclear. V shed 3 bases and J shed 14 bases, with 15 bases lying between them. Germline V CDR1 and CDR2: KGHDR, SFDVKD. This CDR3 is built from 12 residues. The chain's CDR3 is CATSDGHFRAFF. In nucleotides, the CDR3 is TGTGCCACCAGTGATGGGCACTTCAGAGCCTTCTTT.

The CDR3 DNA sequence: TGTGCCAGCAGCGTAGGGGTAGCGGGAGCCTTCTACGAGCAGTACTTC. Protein sequence: CASSVGVAGAFYEQYF. The V gene is TRBV9, the J gene TRBJ2-7; 9 bases fit TRBD2. Germline V gene data show CDR1 as SGDLS and CDR2 as YYNGEE. With 0 bases clipped from V and 3 bases from J, the junction kept 7 bases outside the gene matches. The length of the CDR3 is 16 residues.

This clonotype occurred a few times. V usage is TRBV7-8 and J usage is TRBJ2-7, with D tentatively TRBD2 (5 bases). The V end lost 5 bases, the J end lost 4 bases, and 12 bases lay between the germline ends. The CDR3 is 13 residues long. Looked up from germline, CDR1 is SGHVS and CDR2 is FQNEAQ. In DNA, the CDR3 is TGTGCCAGCAGCCGTGACTCGGGGTACGAGCAGTACTTC. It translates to CASSRDSGYEQYF.

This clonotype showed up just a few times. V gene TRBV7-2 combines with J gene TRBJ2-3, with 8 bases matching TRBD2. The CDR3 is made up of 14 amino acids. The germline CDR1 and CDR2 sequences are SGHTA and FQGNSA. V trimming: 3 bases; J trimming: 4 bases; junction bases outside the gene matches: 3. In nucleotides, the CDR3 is TGTGCCAGCAGCTTCGACGGGAGGGCAGATACGCAGTATTTT. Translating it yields CASSFDGRADTQYF.

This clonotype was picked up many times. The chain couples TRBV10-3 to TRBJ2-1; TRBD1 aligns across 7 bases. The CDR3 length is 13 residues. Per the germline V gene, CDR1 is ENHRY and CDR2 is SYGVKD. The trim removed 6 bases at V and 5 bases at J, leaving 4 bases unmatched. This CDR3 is CAIRTGTDNEQFF. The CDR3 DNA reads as TGTGCCATCAGAACCGGGACAGACAATGAGCAGTTCTTC.

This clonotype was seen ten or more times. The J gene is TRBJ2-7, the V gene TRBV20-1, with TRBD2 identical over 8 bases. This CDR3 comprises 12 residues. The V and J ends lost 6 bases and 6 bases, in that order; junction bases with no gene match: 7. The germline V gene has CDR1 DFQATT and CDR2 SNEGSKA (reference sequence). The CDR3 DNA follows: TGCAGTGCCAGTCCCGGGACTAGCGAGCAGTACTTC. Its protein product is CSASPGTSEQYF.

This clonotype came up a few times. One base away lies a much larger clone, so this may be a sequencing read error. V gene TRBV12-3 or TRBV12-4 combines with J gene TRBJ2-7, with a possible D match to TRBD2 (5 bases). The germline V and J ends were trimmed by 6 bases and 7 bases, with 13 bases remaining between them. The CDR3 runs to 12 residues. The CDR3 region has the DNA TGTGCCAGCAGCGCGCCGGGAATAGAGCAGTACTTC. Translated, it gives CASSAPGIEQYF.

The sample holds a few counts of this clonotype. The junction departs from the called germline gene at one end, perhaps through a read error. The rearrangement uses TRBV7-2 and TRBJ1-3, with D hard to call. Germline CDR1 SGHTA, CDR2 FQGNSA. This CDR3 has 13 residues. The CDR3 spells CASSLAGGDTIYF. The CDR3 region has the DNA TGTGCCAGCAGCTTAGCGGGTGGAGACACCATATATTTT.

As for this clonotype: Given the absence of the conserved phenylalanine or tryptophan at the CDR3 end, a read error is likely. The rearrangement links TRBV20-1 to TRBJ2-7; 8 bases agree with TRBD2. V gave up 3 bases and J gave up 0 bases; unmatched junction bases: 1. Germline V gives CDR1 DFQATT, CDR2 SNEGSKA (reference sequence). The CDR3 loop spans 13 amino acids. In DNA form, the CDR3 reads TGCAGTGCTAGCGGGAGGGCCTCCTACGAGCAGTACCTC. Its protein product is CSASGRASYEQYL.

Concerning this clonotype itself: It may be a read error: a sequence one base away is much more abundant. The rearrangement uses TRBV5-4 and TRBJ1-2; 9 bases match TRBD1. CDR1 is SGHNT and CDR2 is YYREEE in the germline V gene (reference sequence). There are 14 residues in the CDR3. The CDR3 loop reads CASSLDRGVYGCTF. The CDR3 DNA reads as TGTGCCAGCAGCCTGGACAGGGGAGTCTATGGCTGCACCTTC.

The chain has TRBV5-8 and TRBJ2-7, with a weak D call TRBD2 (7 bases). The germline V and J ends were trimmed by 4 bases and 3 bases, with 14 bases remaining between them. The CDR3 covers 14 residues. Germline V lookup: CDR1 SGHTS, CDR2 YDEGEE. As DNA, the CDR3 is TGTGCCAGCAGCGGGGGGCTAGCGGACTACGAGCAGTACTTC. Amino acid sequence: CASSGGLADYEQYF.

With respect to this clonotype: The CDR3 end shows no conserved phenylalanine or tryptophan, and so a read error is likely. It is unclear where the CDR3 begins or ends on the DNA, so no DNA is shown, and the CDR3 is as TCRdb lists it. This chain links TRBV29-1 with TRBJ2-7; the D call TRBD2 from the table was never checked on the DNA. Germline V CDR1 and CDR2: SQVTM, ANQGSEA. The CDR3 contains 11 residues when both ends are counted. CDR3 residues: CSVGGTYEQHL.

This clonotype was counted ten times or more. The CDR3 nucleotides read TGTGCCAGCTGCCTGGGATCTGAGCAGTTCTTC. Translation gives CASCLGSEQFF. V and J are TRBV6-1 and TRBJ2-1; D is ambiguous. The germline CDR1 and CDR2 sequences are MNHNS and SASEGT. The CDR3 has 11 residues. The V end lost 8 bases, the J end lost 9 bases, and 11 bases lay between the germline ends.

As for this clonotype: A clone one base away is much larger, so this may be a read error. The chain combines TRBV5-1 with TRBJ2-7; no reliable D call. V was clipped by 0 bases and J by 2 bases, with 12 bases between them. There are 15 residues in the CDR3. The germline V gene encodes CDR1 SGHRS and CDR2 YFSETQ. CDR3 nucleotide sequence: TGCGCCAGCAGCTTGGGCAGCGCTGGAACCTACGAGCAGTACTTC. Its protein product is CASSLGSAGTYEQYF.

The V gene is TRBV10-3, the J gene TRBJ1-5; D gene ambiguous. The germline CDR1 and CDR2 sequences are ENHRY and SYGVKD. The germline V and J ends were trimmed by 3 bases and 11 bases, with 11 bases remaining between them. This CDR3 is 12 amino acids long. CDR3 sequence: CAISEEGLAQHF. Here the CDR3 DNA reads TGTGCCATCAGTGAAGAGGGTTTGGCCCAGCATTTT.

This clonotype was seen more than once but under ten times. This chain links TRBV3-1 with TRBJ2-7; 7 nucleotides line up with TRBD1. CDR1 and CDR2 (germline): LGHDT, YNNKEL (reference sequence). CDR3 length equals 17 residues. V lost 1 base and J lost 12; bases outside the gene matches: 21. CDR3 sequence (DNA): TGTGCCAGCAGCCAAGTCGAGGGGGAGAGGGGGCCTACGATGTTGTACTTC. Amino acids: CASSQVEGERGPTMLYF.

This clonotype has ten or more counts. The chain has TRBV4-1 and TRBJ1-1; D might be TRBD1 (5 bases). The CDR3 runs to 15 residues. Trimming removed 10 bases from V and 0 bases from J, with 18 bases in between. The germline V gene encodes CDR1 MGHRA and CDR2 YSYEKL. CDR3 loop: CATCPTATVNTEAFF. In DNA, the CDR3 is TGCGCCACCTGCCCGACAGCCACAGTGAACACTGAAGCTTTCTTT.

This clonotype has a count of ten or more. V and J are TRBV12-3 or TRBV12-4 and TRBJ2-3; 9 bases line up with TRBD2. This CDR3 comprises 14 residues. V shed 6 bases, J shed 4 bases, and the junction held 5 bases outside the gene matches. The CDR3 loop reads CASSTGLAPDTQYF. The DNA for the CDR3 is TGTGCCAGCAGCACTGGACTAGCGCCAGATACGCAGTATTTT.

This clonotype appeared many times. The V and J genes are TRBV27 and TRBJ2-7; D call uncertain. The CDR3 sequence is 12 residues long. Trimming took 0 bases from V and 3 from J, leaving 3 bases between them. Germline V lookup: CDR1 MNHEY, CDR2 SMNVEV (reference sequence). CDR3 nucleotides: TGTGCCAGCAGTTTATCGGGCTACGAGCAGTACTTC. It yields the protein CASSLSGYEQYF.

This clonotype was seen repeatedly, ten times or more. The CDR3 is CAGGWENTGELFF. CDR3 nucleotides: TGTGCCGGAGGGTGGGAGAACACCGGGGAGCTGTTTTTT. This rearrangement joins TRBV19 to TRBJ2-2, with D possibly TRBD2 on 6 matching bases. The CDR3 spans 13 residues. Trimming left V 11 bases short and J 1 base short, with 11 bases between. In germline, CDR1 is LNHDA, CDR2 SQIVND (reference sequence).